The entry that follows covers one T cell receptor (beta chain) sequence. This entry belongs to a study of blood T cell repertoires in COVID-19. Whole-study context: The samples span acute and convalescent COVID-19 from the United States, Italy and Spain. In each case, the material was cDNA or gDNA derived from T cells, B-cell-depleted T cells, or PBMCs.

In the authors' methods: The assay estimated nucleated cells by amplifying reference gene primers. Here immunoSEQ multiplex PCR was the method, and the copy in TCRdb shows in-frame clones only, minus some. The V and J calls and clone size come from that table; D and trimming were worked out from the DNA. The sample has hundreds of thousands of clones, around 90% seen once. Germline V gives CDR1 KGHSH, CDR2 LQKENI. V lost 4 bases and J lost 4; bases outside the gene matches: 5. The length of the CDR3 is 15 residues. V usage is TRBV18 and J usage is TRBJ2-7, with 12 bases lining up with TRBD1. The sequencing input was PBMCs or T cells enriched from blood (not recorded which). The clonotype was recovered from a woman between 18 and 29 years old with acute COVID-19. The CDR3: CASSLPGQGAYEQYF. The DNA of the CDR3 is TGTGCCAGCTCACTTCCGGGACAGGGGGCTTACGAGCAGTACTTC.